This TCR beta chain appears in the sequencing data of a study of human thymus T cells. The V end lost 0 bases, the J end lost 2 bases, and 14 bases lay between the germline ends. The CDR3 consists of 17 residues. The V gene's germline CDR1 is SEHNR and CDR2 FQNEAQ (reference sequence). Regarding the study as a whole: Use of V and J genes seemed skewed within the thymic and blood repertoires.

Clones were read by immunoSEQ multiplex PCR, and TCRdb kept only the in-frame ones, dropping some. The sample lists 78,000 or so clones; 90% to 97% were seen once. Resections that were taken during corrective heart surgery supplied the thymus tissue. Concerning this clone itself: Its antigen is as yet unknown.

The receptor's source is a boy under two years old with a congenital heart defect but otherwise immunologically healthy. The chain recombines TRBV7-9 with TRBJ2-1; D is possibly TRBD1 or TRBD2 (6 bases each). The specimen sequenced was thymus tissue. This CDR3 is CASSLAGGRLTYNEQFF. CDR3 nucleotide sequence: TGTGCCAGCAGCTTAGCCGGGGGCAGACTAACCTACAATGAGCAGTTCTTC.